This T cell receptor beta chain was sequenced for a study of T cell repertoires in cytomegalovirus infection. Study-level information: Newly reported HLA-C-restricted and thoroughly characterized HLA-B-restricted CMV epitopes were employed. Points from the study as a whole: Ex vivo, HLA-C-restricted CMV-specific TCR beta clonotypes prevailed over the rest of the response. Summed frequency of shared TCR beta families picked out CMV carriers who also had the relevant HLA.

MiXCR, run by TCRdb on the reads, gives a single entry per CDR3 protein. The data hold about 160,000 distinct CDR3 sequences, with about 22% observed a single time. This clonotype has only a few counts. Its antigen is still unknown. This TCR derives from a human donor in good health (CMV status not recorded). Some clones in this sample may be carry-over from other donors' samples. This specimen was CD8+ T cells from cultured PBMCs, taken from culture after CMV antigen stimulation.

CDR3 DNA: TGTGCCAGCAGCTTACTGGGCAGCCTCTATGGCTACACCTTC. This gives the protein CASSLLGSLYGYTF. The V and J genes are TRBV7-2 and TRBJ1-2; no firm D call. V was clipped by 2 bases and J by 4 bases, with 11 bases between them. Germline lookup yields CDR1 SGHTA and CDR2 FQGNSA. The CDR3 contains 14 residues.